The present entry profiles one T cell receptor beta chain with its context. In the same sample, other DNA sequences code for this CDR3. This sample is part of a study of shared clonotypes between healthy human individuals. Deep-level running was used for the assay. TCRdb's table, derived via immunoSEQ multiplex PCR, lists solely in-frame clones and lacks some. The sample yields around 2,100,000 clones, about 95% seen once. The CDR3 totals 12 residues. Per the germline V gene, CDR1 is SGHRS and CDR2 is YFSETQ. V was shortened by 4 bases and J by 4 bases, with 9 bases between the two germline ends. CD8 cells classed as naive were CD45RO-negative and positively selected for CCR7, excluding terminally differentiated effector memory CD45RA+ cells.

The sequence came from a man aged 18 to 30 in good health. The chain links TRBV5-1 to TRBJ2-7; possibly TRBD2 for D (5 bases). The sequencing input was naive CD8+ T cells sorted from blood. The CDR3 DNA reads TGCGCCAGCAGCGGCGAGGGATACGAGCAGTACTTC. This codes for CASSGEGYEQYF.